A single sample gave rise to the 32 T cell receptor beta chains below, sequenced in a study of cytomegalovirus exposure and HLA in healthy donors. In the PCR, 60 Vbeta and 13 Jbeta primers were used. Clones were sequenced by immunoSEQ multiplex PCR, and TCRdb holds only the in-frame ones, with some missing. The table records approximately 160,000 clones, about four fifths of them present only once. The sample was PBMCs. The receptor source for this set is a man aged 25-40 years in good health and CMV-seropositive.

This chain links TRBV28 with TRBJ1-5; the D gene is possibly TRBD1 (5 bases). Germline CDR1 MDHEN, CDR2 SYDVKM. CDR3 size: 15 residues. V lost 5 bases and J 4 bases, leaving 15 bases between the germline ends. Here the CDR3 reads CASSIFSGGNQPQHF. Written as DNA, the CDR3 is TGTGCCAGCAGTATATTTAGCGGGGGGAATCAGCCCCAGCATTTT.

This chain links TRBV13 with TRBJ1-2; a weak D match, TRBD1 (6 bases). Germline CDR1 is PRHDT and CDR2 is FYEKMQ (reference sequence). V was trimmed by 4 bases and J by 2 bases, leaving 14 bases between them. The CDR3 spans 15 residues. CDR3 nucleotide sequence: TGTGCCAGCAGCTCCCGGGCGGGGGCAAACTATGGCTACACCTTC. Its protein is CASSSRAGANYGYTF.

The CDR3, as DNA: TGCGCCAGCAGCCAAGTAAGGACTAGCGGTGCGGGGGCCAACGTCCTGACTTTC. Protein sequence: CASSQVRTSGAGANVLTF. V is TRBV4-1 and J is TRBJ2-6; 10 bases map to TRBD2. This CDR3 has 18 residues. The V segment lost 1 base and the J segment 4 bases; nucleotides outside the gene matches: 7. The germline V gene encodes CDR1 MGHRA and CDR2 YSYEKL.

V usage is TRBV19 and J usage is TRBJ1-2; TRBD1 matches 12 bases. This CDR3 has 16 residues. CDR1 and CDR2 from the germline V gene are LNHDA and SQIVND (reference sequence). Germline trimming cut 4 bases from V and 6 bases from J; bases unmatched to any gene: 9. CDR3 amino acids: CASSTAGTGGFDGYTF. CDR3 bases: TGTGCCAGTAGTACCGCCGGGACAGGGGGCTTCGATGGCTACACCTTC.

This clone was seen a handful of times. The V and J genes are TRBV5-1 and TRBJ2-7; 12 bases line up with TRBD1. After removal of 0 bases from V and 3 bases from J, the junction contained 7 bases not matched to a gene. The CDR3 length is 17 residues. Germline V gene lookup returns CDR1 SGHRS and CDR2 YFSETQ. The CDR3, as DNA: TGCGCCAGCAGCTTGGGGGACAGGGGGCAACTCGACTACGAGCAGTACTTC. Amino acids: CASSLGDRGQLDYEQYF.

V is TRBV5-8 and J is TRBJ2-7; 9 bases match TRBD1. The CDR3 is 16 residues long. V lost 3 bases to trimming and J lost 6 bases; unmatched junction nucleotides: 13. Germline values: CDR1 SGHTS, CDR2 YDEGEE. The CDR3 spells CASSSYSRTGASEQYF. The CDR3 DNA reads TGTGCCAGCAGCTCCTACTCCCGGACAGGGGCCTCCGAGCAGTACTTC.

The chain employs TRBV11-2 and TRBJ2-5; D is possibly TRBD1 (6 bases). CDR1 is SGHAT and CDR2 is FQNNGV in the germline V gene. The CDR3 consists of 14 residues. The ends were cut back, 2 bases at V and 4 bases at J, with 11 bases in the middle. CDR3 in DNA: TGTGCCAGCAGCTTATCAGGGGTTACAGAGACCCAGTACTTC. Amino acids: CASSLSGVTETQYF.

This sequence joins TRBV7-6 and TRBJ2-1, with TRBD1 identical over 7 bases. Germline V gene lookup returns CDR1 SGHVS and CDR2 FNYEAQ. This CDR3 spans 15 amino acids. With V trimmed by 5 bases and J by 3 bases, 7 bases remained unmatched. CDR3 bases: TGTGCCAGCAGCCCCCGGGACAGACTCTACAATGAGCAGTTCTTC. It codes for CASSPRDRLYNEQFF.

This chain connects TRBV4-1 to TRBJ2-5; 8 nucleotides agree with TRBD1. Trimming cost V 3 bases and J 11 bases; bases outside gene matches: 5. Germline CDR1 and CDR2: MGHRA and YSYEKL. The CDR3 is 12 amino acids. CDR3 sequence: CASSQDRAPQYF. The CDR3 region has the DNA TGCGCCAGCAGCCAGGACAGGGCGCCGCAGTACTTC.

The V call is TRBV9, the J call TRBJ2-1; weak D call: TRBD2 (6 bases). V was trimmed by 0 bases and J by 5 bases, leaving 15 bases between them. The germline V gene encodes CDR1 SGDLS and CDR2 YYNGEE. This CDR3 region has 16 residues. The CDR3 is CASSVEETSWNNEQFF. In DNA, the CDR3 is TGTGCCAGCAGCGTAGAGGAAACTAGCTGGAACAATGAGCAGTTCTTC.

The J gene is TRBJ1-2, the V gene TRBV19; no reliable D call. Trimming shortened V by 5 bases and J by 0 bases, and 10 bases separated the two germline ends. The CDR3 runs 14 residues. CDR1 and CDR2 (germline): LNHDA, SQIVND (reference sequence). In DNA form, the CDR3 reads TGTGCCAGTAGTCGGCTGGAGTCTAACTATGGCTACACCTTC. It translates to CASSRLESNYGYTF.

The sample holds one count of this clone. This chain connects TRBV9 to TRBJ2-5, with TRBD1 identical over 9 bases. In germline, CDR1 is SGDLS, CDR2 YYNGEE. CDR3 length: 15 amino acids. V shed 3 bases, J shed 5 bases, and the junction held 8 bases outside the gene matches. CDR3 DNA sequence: TGTGCCAGCAGCGGAACAGGGGGCCCCCGGGAGACCCAGTACTTC. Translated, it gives CASSGTGGPRETQYF.

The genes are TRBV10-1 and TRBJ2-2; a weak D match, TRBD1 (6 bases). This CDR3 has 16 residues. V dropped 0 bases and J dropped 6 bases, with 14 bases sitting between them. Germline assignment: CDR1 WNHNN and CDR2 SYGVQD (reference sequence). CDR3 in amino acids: CASSESKSGVAGELFF. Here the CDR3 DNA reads TGCGCCAGCAGTGAGTCGAAATCAGGGGTCGCCGGGGAGCTGTTTTTT.

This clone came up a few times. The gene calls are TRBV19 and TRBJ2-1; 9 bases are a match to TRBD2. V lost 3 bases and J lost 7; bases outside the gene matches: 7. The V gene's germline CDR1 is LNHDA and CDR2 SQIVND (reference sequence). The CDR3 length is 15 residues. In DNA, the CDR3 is TGTGCCAGTAGTATTAAAGCGGGGGGCCTGAATGAGCAGTTCTTC. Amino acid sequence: CASSIKAGGLNEQFF.

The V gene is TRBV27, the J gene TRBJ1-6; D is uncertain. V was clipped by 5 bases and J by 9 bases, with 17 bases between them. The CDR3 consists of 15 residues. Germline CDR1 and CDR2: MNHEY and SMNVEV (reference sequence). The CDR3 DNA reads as TGTGCCAGCAGTCTCGGCCCCAGGATATCTTCACCCCTCCACTTT. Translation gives CASSLGPRISSPLHF.

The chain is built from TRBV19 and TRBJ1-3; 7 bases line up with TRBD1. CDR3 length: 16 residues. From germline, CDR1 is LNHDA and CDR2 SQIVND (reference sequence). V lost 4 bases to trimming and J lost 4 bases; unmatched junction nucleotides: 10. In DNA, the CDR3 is TGTGCCAGTAGTACGAACAGGGGCCTAAGAGGAAACACCATATATTTT. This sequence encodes CASSTNRGLRGNTIYF.

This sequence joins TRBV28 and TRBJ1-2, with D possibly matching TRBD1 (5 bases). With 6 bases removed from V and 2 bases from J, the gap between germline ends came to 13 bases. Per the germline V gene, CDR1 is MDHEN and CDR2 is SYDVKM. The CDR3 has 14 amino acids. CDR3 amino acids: CASSTGTWNYGYTF. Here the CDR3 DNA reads TGTGCCAGCAGCACCGGGACTTGGAACTATGGCTACACCTTC.

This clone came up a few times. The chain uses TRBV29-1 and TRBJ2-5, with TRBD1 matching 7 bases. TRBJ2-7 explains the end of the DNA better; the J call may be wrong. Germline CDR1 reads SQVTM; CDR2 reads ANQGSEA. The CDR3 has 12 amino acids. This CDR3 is CSVATQGNEQYF. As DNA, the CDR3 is TGCAGCGTTGCAACACAGGGGAACGAGCAGTACTTC.

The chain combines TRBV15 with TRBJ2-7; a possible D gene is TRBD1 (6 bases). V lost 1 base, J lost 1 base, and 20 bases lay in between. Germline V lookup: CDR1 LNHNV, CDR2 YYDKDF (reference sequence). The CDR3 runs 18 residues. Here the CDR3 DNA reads TGTGCCACCAGCAGAGGCAGGGGTATACTCTCCTCTTCCTACGAGCAGTACTTC. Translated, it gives CATSRGRGILSSSYEQYF.

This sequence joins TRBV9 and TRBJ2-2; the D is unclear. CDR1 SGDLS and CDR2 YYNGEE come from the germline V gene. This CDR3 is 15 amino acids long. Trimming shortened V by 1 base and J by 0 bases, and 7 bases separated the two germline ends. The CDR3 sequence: CASSVSPANTGELFF. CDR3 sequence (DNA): TGTGCCAGCAGCGTATCTCCGGCGAACACCGGGGAGCTGTTTTTT.

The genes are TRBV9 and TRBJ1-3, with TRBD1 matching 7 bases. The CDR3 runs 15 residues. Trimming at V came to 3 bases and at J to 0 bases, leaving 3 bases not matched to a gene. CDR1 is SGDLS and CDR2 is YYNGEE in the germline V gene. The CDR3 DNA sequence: TGTGCCAGCAGCGAGGGACAGATCTCTGGAAACACCATATATTTT. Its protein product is CASSEGQISGNTIYF. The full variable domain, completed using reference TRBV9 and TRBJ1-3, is DSGVTQTPKHLITATGQRVTLRCSPRSGDLSVYWYQQSLDQGLQFLIQYYNGEERAKGNILERFSAQQFPDLHSELNLSSLELGDSALYFCASSEGQISGNTIYFGEGSWLTVV.

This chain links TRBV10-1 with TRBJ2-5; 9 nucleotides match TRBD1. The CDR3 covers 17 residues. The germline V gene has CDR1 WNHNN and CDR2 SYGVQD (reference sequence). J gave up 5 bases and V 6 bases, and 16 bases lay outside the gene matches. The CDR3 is CASSEGPGQGAMETQYF. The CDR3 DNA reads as TGCGCCAGCAGCGAGGGGCCGGGACAGGGCGCTATGGAGACCCAGTACTTC.

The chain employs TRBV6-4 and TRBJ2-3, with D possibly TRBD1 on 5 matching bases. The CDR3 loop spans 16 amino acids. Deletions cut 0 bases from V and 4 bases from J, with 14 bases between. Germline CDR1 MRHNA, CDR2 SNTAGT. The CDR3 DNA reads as TGTGCCAGCAGTGACTCGGGGCGAGAAGGGCCAGATACGCAGTATTTT. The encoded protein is CASSDSGREGPDTQYF.

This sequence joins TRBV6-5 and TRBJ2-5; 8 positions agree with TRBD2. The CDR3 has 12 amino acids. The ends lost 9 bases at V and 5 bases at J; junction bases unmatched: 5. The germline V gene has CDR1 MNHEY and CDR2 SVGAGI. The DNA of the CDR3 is TGTGCCAGGGGCGGCGGGGGGGAGACCCAGTACTTC. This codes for CARGGGGETQYF.

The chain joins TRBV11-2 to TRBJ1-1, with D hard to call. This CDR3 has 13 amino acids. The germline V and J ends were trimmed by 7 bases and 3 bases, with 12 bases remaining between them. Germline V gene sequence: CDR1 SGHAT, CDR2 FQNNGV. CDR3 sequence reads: CASTVFRDTEAFF. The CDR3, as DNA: TGTGCCAGCACTGTTTTCCGAGACACTGAAGCTTTCTTT.

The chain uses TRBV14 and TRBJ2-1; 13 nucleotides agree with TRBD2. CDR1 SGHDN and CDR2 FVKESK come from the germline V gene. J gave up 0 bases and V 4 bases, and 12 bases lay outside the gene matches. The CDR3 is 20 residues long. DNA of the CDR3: TGTGCCAGCAGCCGGAGAAAACCGGGACTAGCGGGACTCTCCTACAATGAGCAGTTCTTC. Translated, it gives CASSRRKPGLAGLSYNEQFF.

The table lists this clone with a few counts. The CDR3 DNA is TGTGCCAGCAGCTTAGATCGGGGGACGGGGAGGACCCAGTACTTC. Its protein is CASSLDRGTGRTQYF. V usage is TRBV11-3 and J usage is TRBJ2-5; D might be TRBD2 (6 bases). The CDR3 extends over 15 amino acids. The germline V gene has CDR1 SGHNT and CDR2 YENEEA. Trimming pared 0 bases from V and 7 bases from J, leaving 15 bases between.

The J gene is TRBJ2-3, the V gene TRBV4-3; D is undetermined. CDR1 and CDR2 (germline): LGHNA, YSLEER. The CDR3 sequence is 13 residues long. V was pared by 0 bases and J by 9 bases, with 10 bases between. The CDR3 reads CASSQDWSETQYF. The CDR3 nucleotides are TGCGCCAGCAGCCAAGATTGGAGCGAAACGCAGTATTTT.

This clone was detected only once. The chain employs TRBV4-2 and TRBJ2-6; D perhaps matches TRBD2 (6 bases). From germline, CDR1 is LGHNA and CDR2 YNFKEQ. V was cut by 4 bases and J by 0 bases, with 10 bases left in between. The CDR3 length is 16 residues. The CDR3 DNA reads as TGTGCCAGCAGCCTCCTCGGGGGCTCTGGGGCCAACGTCCTGACTTTC. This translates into CASSLLGGSGANVLTF.

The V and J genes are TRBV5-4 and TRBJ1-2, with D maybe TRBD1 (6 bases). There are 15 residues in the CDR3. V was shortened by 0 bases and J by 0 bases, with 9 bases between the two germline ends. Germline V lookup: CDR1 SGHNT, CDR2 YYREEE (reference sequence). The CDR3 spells CASSLGTGTNYGYTF. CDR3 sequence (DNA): TGTGCCAGCAGCTTGGGTACAGGGACTAACTATGGCTACACCTTC. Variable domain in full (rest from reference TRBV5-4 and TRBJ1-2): ETGVTQSPTHLIKTRGQQVTLRCSSQSGHNTVSWYQQALGQGPQFIFQYYREEENGRGNFPPRFSGLQFPNYSSELNVNALELDDSALYLCASSLGTGTNYGYTFGSGTRLTVV.

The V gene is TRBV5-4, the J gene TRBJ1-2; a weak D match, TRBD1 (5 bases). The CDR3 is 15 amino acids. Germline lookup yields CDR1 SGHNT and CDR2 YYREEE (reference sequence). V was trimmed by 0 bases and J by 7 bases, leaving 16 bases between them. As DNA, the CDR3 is TGTGCCAGCAGCTTGGTAGGGGCGAATTTAGTTGGCTACACCTTC. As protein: CASSLVGANLVGYTF.

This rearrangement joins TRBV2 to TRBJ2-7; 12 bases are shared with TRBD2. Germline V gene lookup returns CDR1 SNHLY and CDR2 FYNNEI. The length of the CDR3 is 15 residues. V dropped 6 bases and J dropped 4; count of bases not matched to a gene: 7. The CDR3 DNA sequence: TGTGCCAGCAGGTGGCGACTAGCGGGAGTTTACGAGCAGTACTTC. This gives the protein CASRWRLAGVYEQYF.